This TCR beta chain was identified during a study of shared clonotypes between healthy human individuals. Study as a whole: The study enrolled two women and a few men aged 18 to 49.

The table came from immunoSEQ multiplex PCR; TCRdb's copy has only in-frame clones and leaves some out. The sample includes approximately 95,000 clones, 67% of them seen just once. Germline V gene lookup returns CDR1 SQVTM and CDR2 ANQGSEA. The V end was cut by 2 bases, the J end by 6 bases, with 17 bases between. This CDR3 region has 14 residues. The specimen sequenced was memory CD8+ T cells sorted from blood. Indicated subset: CD45RO+ cells pooled with CCR7-negative TemRA cells. The TCR comes from a man younger than 40 in good health. This chain links TRBV29-1 with TRBJ2-7, with D perhaps given as TRBD1 or TRBD2 (5 bases each). The CDR3 DNA reads TGCAGCGTTGAAAGGGTCCGTCTCGGGGCCGAGCAGTACTTC. It yields the protein CSVERVRLGAEQYF.